These 5 T cell receptor beta chains originate from one sample sequenced in a study of blood T cell repertoires in COVID-19. Libraries were prepared by immunoSEQ multiplex PCR; TCRdb keeps only in-frame clonotypes and omits some of them. Of over 350,000 clones in the sample, around 89% are singletons; the top ten hold roughly 4.3%. The sample was peripheral blood. These receptors were taken from a woman younger than 45 with acute or convalescent COVID-19.

This clone was found once. The chain uses TRBV10-2 and TRBJ2-7; D is unclear. From germline, CDR1 is WSHSY and CDR2 SAAADI. The CDR3 has 14 amino acids. Deletions cut 2 bases from V and 0 bases from J, with 8 bases between. The CDR3 nucleotides are TGCGCCAGCAGTGAGGTCGCCTACTCCTACGAGCAGTACTTC. This translates into CASSEVAYSYEQYF.

The V call is TRBV6-6, the J call TRBJ2-7; a weak D match, TRBD1 (6 bases). The germline CDR1 and CDR2 sequences are MNHNY and SVGAGI (reference sequence). CDR3 length: 15 residues. The V gene lost 6 bases and the J gene lost 2 bases, with 17 bases spanning the gap. The CDR3 nucleotides are TGTGCCAGCAGCCCCCCCGACAGGAGCCCCTACGAGCAGTACTTC. Its translation: CASSPPDRSPYEQYF.

This clone came up many times. The chain joins TRBV9 to TRBJ1-6; TRBD1 matches at 10 bases. Germline CDR1 SGDLS, CDR2 YYNGEE. The V gene end was trimmed by 3 bases and the J gene end by 5 bases; junction bases not matched to a gene: 5. This CDR3 region has 16 residues. In nucleotides, the CDR3 is TGTGCCAGCAGCGCCCCGGGACAGGGGAATAATTCACCCCTCCACTTT. It translates to CASSAPGQGNNSPLHF. Filled out from reference TRBV9 and TRBJ1-6, the complete variable domain reads DSGVTQTPKHLITATGQRVTLRCSPRSGDLSVYWYQQSLDQGLQFLIQYYNGEERAKGNILERFSAQQFPDLHSELNLSSLELGDSALYFCASSAPGQGNNSPLHFGNGTRLTVT.

The chain links TRBV4-2 to TRBJ2-2; 7 nucleotides match TRBD1. Germline lookup yields CDR1 LGHNA and CDR2 YNFKEQ. V gave up 2 bases and J gave up 3 bases; unmatched junction bases: 6. The CDR3 has 16 residues. Written as DNA, the CDR3 is TGTGCCAGCAGCCAAAGAGGGGGCACGGACACCGGGGAGCTGTTTTTT. Translating gives CASSQRGGTDTGELFF.

V is TRBV4-2 and J is TRBJ2-4, with D uncertain. V was trimmed by 4 bases and J by 0 bases, leaving 7 bases between them. This CDR3 is built from 14 residues. Germline CDR1 LGHNA, CDR2 YNFKEQ. The CDR3 DNA reads TGTGCCAGCAGCCTAGACCTAGCCAAAAACATTCAGTACTTC. It codes for CASSLDLAKNIQYF.